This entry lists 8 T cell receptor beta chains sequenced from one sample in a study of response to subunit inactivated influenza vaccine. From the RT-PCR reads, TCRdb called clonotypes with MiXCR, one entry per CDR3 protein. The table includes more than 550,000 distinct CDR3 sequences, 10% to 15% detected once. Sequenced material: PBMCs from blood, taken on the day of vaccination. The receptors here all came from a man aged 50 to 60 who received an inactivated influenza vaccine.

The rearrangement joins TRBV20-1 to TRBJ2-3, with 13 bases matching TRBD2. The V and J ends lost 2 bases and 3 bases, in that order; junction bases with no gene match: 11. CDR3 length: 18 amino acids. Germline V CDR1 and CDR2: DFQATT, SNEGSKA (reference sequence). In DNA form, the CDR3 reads TGCAGTGCTAGAAGACTAGCGGGAGGTTACCTTATGACAGATACGCAGTATTTT. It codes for CSARRLAGGYLMTDTQYF.

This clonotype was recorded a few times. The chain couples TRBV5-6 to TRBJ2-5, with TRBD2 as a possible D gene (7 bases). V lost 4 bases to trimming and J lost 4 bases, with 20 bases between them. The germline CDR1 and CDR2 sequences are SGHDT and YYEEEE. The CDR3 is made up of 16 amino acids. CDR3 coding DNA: TGTGCCAGCAGCCATAAGGGAGGGGGGGCCGCAGAGACCCAGTACTTC. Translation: CASSHKGGGAAETQYF. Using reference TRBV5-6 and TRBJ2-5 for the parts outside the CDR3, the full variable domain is DAGVTQSPTHLIKTRGQQVTLRCSPKSGHDTVSWYQQALGQGPQFIFQYYEEEERQRGNFPDRFSGHQFPNYSSELNVNALLLGDSALYLCASSHKGGGAAETQYFGPGTRLLVL.

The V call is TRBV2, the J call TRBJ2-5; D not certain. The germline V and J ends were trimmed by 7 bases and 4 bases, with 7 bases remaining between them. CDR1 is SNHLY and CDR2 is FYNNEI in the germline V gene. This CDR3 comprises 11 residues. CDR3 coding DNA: TGTGCCAGCACTCTATTAGAGACCCAGTACTTC. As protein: CASTLLETQYF.

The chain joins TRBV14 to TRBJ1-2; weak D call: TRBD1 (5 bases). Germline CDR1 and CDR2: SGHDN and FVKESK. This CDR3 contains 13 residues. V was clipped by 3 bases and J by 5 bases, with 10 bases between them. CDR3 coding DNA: TGTGCCAGCAGCCAGCGGGGGTATTATGGCTACACCTTC. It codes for CASSQRGYYGYTF. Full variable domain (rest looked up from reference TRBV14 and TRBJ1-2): EAGVTQFPSHSVIEKGQTVTLRCDPISGHDNLYWYRRVMGKEIKFLLHFVKESKQDESGMPNNRFLAERTGGTYSTLKVQPAELEDSGVYFCASSQRGYYGYTFGSGTRLTVV.

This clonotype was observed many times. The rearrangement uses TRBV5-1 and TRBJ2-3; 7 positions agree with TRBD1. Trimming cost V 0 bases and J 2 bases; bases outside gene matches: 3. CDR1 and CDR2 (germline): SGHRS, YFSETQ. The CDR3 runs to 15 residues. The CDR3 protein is CASSLAGTDTDTQYF. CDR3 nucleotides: TGCGCCAGCAGCTTGGCCGGGACAGACACAGATACGCAGTATTTT.

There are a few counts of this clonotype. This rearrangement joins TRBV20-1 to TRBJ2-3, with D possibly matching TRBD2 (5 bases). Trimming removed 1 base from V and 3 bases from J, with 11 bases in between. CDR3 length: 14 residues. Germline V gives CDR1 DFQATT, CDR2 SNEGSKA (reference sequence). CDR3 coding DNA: TGCAGTGCTAGAGCTGGGAGTACGACAGATACGCAGTATTTT. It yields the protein CSARAGSTTDTQYF.

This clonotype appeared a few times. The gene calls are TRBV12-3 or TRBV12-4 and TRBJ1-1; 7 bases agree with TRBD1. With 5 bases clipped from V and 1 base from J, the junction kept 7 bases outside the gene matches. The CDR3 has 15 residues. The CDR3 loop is CASSGNRGRNTEAFF. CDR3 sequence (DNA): TGTGCCAGCAGTGGGAACAGGGGCAGGAACACTGAAGCTTTCTTT.

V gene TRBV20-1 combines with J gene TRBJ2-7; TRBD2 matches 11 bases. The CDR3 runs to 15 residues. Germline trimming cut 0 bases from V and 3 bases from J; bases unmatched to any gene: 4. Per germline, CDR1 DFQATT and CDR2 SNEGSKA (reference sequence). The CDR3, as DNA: TGCAGTGCTAGAGATCGGGGACTAGCGGTCTACGAGCAGTACTTC. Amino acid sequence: CSARDRGLAVYEQYF.